This T cell receptor beta chain stems from a study of response to subunit inactivated influenza vaccine. CDR1 and CDR2 (germline): LGHNA, YSLEER. The CDR3 has 16 residues. V was clipped by 4 bases and J by 2 bases, with 15 bases between them. Regarding the study as a whole: It was suggested by the authors that few new T cells are recruited by each seasonal influenza vaccination.

This clonotype was observed a handful of times. Its antigen remains unidentified. Via MiXCR, TCRdb re-called the RT-PCR reads, giving one row per CDR3 protein. The sample includes 500,000 to 650,000 distinct CDR3 sequences, around 8% of them seen just once. Sequencing used PBMCs from blood, obtained around 25 months after vaccination. The clonotype was recovered from a man between 50 and 75 years old who received an inactivated influenza vaccine. This chain joins TRBV4-3 and TRBJ1-3, with D perhaps TRBD1 (5 bases). CDR3 bases: TGCGCCAGCAGCCTAGGGGTTCCTGCGCCTGGAAACACCATATATTTT. Its translation is CASSLGVPAPGNTIYF.